Shown below are 22 T cell receptor beta chains from a single sample sequenced in a study of cytomegalovirus exposure and HLA in healthy donors. 13 Jbeta primers and 60 Vbeta primers were used for the PCR. Some clones are missing from TCRdb's copy, which holds only in-frame ones; the method was immunoSEQ multiplex PCR. The profile shows around 300,000 clones, roughly 81% of them singletons. Sequenced material: PBMCs. Receptors originate from a woman aged 40 to 55 in good health and CMV-seropositive.

The table lists this clone with a count of one. The V and J genes are TRBV11-3 and TRBJ2-7, with D maybe TRBD2 (5 bases). Germline lookup yields CDR1 SGHNT and CDR2 YENEEA. There are 15 residues in the CDR3. V gave up 3 bases and J gave up 0 bases, with 12 bases separating them. The CDR3 DNA is TGTGCCAGCAGCTTCTACGGGGAATCCTCCTACGAGCAGTACTTC. As protein: CASSFYGESSYEQYF.

The chain links TRBV30 to TRBJ1-4, with D possibly TRBD1 on 5 matching bases. V gave up 8 bases and J gave up 0 bases, with 16 bases separating them. Germline V gives CDR1 GTSNPN, CDR2 SVGIG (reference sequence). The CDR3 is made up of 15 amino acids. The CDR3 sequence is CARKPGGTTNEKLFF. The CDR3, as DNA: TGTGCCCGCAAACCCGGGGGGACAACTAATGAAAAACTGTTTTTT.

As concerns this clone: The same CDR3 also results from other DNA sequences found in this sample. The chain is built from TRBV14 and TRBJ2-7, with TRBD2 matching over 10 bases. Per germline, CDR1 SGHDN and CDR2 FVKESK. The CDR3 is 15 amino acids. The junction had 2 bases not matched to a gene; V was cut back by 1 base and J by 2 bases. CDR3: CASSQGTSGPYEQYF. The CDR3, as DNA: TGTGCCAGCAGCCAAGGGACTAGCGGACCCTACGAGCAGTACTTC.

The V gene is TRBV30, the J gene TRBJ2-7, with 7 positions matching TRBD2. CDR1 GTSNPN and CDR2 SVGIG come from the germline V gene (reference sequence). J was trimmed by 0 bases and V by 4 bases; bases with no gene match: 6. The CDR3 sequence is 14 residues long. This chain's CDR3 is CAWNRGVSSYEQYF. Here the CDR3 DNA reads TGTGCCTGGAACCGGGGGGTGAGCTCCTACGAGCAGTACTTC.

This chain connects TRBV15 to TRBJ2-2, with 9 bases that match TRBD1. Germline V gene lookup returns CDR1 LNHNV and CDR2 YYDKDF (reference sequence). The junction had 19 bases not matched to a gene; V was cut back by 5 bases and J by 3 bases. The CDR3 runs 20 residues. CDR3 amino acids: CATSLPMWGQGHGYTGELFF. The CDR3 DNA is TGTGCCACCAGCCTCCCGATGTGGGGACAGGGACATGGTTACACCGGGGAGCTGTTTTTT. The variable domain in full, completed from reference TRBV15 and TRBJ2-2, reads DAMVIQNPRYQVTQFGKPVTLSCSQTLNHNVMYWYQQKSSQAPKLLFHYYDKDFNNEADTPDNFQSRRPNTSFCFLDIRSPGLGDTAMYLCATSLPMWGQGHGYTGELFFGEGSRLTVL.

The genes are TRBV11-3 and TRBJ1-2; TRBD1 aligns across 9 bases. The trim removed 0 bases at V and 5 bases at J, leaving 1 base unmatched. Germline loops: CDR1 SGHNT, CDR2 YENEEA. The CDR3 consists of 14 residues. In nucleotides, the CDR3 is TGTGCCAGCAGCTTAGAAGGGACAGGGTATGGCTACACCTTC. Protein sequence: CASSLEGTGYGYTF.

The chain recombines TRBV6-5 with TRBJ2-7; the match to TRBD1 covers 8 bases. CDR1 MNHEY and CDR2 SVGAGI come from the germline V gene. With 5 bases clipped from V and 1 base from J, the junction kept 1 base outside the gene matches. This CDR3 has 13 residues. This CDR3 reads CASSGDRSYEQYF. CDR3 bases: TGTGCCAGCAGTGGGGACAGGTCCTACGAGCAGTACTTC.

The chain recombines TRBV6-6 with TRBJ1-3; D is unclear. Trimming took 1 base from V and 0 from J, leaving 10 bases between them. Germline CDR1 MNHNY, CDR2 SVGAGI (reference sequence). The CDR3 totals 16 residues. Written as DNA, the CDR3 is TGTGCCAGCAGTTACTTGAGCGGATTCTCTGGAAACACCATATATTTT. Protein product: CASSYLSGFSGNTIYF.

The chain carries TRBV6-1 and TRBJ2-1; maybe TRBD2 (6 bases). The germline V gene has CDR1 MNHNS and CDR2 SASEGT. The V and J ends lost 7 bases and 10 bases respectively, with 14 bases between them. The CDR3 loop spans 12 amino acids. CDR3 sequence reads: CASIQYGGEQFF. CDR3 coding DNA: TGTGCCAGCATTCAGTACGGAGGGGAGCAGTTCTTC.

V usage is TRBV30 and J usage is TRBJ1-2, with D unclear. Trimming shortened V by 5 bases and J by 0 bases, and 25 bases separated the two germline ends. CDR3 length: 18 residues. The germline V gene encodes CDR1 GTSNPN and CDR2 SVGIG (reference sequence). DNA of the CDR3: TGTGCCTGGGGAAATTTAGGACCCGGGAGGATCCCTAACTATGGCTACACCTTC. Amino acids: CAWGNLGPGRIPNYGYTF. Complete variable domain (other parts from reference TRBV30 and TRBJ1-2): SQTIHQWPATLVQPVGSPLSLECTVEGTSNPNLYWYRQAAGRGLQLLFYSVGIGQISSEVPQNLSASRPQDRQFILSSKKLLLSDSGFYLCAWGNLGPGRIPNYGYTFGSGTRLTVV.

This clone was counted between two and nine times. The chain uses TRBV28 and TRBJ1-2, with unresolved D. The length of the CDR3 is 15 residues. V was pared by 7 bases and J by 8 bases, with 23 bases between. The germline V gene has CDR1 MDHEN and CDR2 SYDVKM. CDR3 region: CASTPSRGMSGGYTF. The CDR3 DNA follows: TGTGCCAGCACCCCCTCGAGAGGGATGTCCGGCGGCTACACCTTC.

A remark on this clone: The germline gene is not matched at one end of the junction; a read error may be the cause. The chain links TRBV4-2 to TRBJ2-1; 7 nucleotides line up with TRBD2. This CDR3 contains 18 residues. CDR1 is LGHNA, CDR2 YNFKEQ, per germline. The DNA of the CDR3 is TGTACCAGCAGAAGGGGAGCGCTGCGGGAGAGCTCCTACAATGAGCAGTTCTTC. Translated, it gives CTSRRGALRESSYNEQFF.

The genes are TRBV6-5 and TRBJ1-2, with TRBD1 identical over 7 bases. There are 15 residues in the CDR3. Trimming removed 5 bases from V and 5 bases from J; junction bases left unmatched: 11. Per germline, CDR1 MNHEY and CDR2 SVGAGI. The DNA of the CDR3 is TGTGCCAGCAGTCCGGGACAGATAGGGAATTATGGCTACACCTTC. It is translated as CASSPGQIGNYGYTF.

This clone occurred a few times. The chain is built from TRBV5-6 and TRBJ2-1; 7 bases fit TRBD2. From germline, CDR1 is SGHDT and CDR2 YYEEEE. CDR3 length: 11 residues. J gave up 15 bases and V 4 bases, and 7 bases lay outside the gene matches. The CDR3 reads CASSRLGRGFF. The CDR3 coding sequence is TGTGCCAGCAGCCGCCTGGGGAGGGGGTTCTTC.

The chain recombines TRBV30 with TRBJ2-5, with 10 bases that match TRBD2. Trimming at V came to 0 bases and at J to 5 bases, leaving 12 bases not matched to a gene. This CDR3 has 17 residues. Germline CDR1 and CDR2: GTSNPN and SVGIG (reference sequence). The CDR3 sequence is CAWSVGSLAGVGETQYF. Written as DNA, the CDR3 is TGTGCCTGGAGTGTAGGTTCCCTAGCGGGAGTTGGGGAGACCCAGTACTTC.

The rearrangement uses TRBV7-2 and TRBJ1-2; no firm D call. The CDR3 has 14 amino acids. The germline V and J ends were trimmed by 1 base and 3 bases, with 9 bases remaining between them. The germline V gene has CDR1 SGHTA and CDR2 FQGNSA. The CDR3 loop reads CASSLGTSHYGYTF. The CDR3 coding sequence is TGTGCCAGCAGCTTAGGAACGAGTCACTATGGCTACACCTTC.

A single count supports this clone. V gene TRBV30 combines with J gene TRBJ1-5; 7 nucleotides agree with TRBD1. V trimming: 2 bases; J trimming: 2 bases; junction bases outside the gene matches: 6. The CDR3 covers 15 residues. CDR1 GTSNPN and CDR2 SVGIG come from the germline V gene (reference sequence). CDR3 loop: CAWSWGTERNQPQHF. The DNA of the CDR3 is TGTGCCTGGAGTTGGGGGACAGAGCGCAATCAGCCCCAGCATTTT.

The V call is TRBV5-1, the J call TRBJ1-5; possible D gene TRBD1, 6 bases. The CDR3 is 15 residues long. V shed 0 bases and J shed 1 base, with 8 bases lying between them. Germline loops: CDR1 SGHRS, CDR2 YFSETQ. Written as DNA, the CDR3 is TGCGCCAGCAGCTTGGAGGGGGAGAGCAATCAGCCCCAGCATTTT. It is translated as CASSLEGESNQPQHF.

The chain recombines TRBV29-1 with TRBJ1-2; 10 bases are shared with TRBD1. This CDR3 is built from 14 residues. Germline trimming cut 7 bases from V and 0 bases from J; bases unmatched to any gene: 5. Germline lookup yields CDR1 SQVTM and CDR2 ANQGSEA. CDR3 in amino acids: CSDGTGVSNYGYTF. The CDR3 DNA sequence: TGCAGCGACGGGACAGGGGTTTCTAACTATGGCTACACCTTC. The full variable domain, its missing parts supplied by reference TRBV29-1 and TRBJ1-2, is SAVISQKPSRDICQRGTSLTIQCQVDSQVTMMFWYRQQPGQSLTLIATANQGSEATYESGFVIDKFPISRPNLTFSTLTVSNMSPEDSSIYLCSDGTGVSNYGYTFGSGTRLTVV.

In DNA, the CDR3 is TGTGCCAGCAGCGATAGCGGGACAGATACGCAGTATTTT. It yields the protein CASSDSGTDTQYF. This chain connects TRBV5-4 to TRBJ2-3; 7 nucleotides line up with TRBD2. This CDR3 spans 13 amino acids. The V and J ends lost 4 bases and 3 bases, in that order; junction bases with no gene match: 2. CDR1 and CDR2 from the germline V gene are SGHNT and YYREEE (reference sequence).

This clone was seen a single time. The rearrangement uses TRBV6-5 and TRBJ2-3; 8 nucleotides align to TRBD2. CDR1 is MNHEY and CDR2 is SVGAGI in the germline V gene. CDR3 length: 15 amino acids. The J segment lost 6 bases and the V segment lost 6 bases, leaving 11 bases of the junction unmatched. The CDR3, as DNA: TGTGCCAGCAGCGACCCGGGACTAGTGGTCGATACGCAGTATTTT. Its protein is CASSDPGLVVDTQYF.

The chain couples TRBV28 to TRBJ2-7, with D perhaps TRBD1 (6 bases). The CDR3 has 14 amino acids. V lost 3 bases to trimming and J lost 6 bases, with 15 bases between them. Germline V gene lookup returns CDR1 MDHEN and CDR2 SYDVKM. The CDR3 coding sequence is TGTGCCAGCAGTTTCACCCAGGGGTCAAGCGAGCAGTACTTC. Its protein is CASSFTQGSSEQYF.